The present entry profiles one T cell receptor beta chain with its context. This specimen belongs to a study of technical replicates of blood from a few donors. Per the germline V gene, CDR1 is SNHLY and CDR2 is FYNNEI. The CDR3 is 19 residues long. V trimming: 4 bases; J trimming: 0 bases; junction bases outside the gene matches: 13. TCRdb's table, derived via immunoSEQ multiplex PCR, lists solely in-frame clones and lacks some. The repertoire holds about 79,000 clones, with 80% to 95% as singletons. What was sequenced was T cells isolated from PBMCs. This chain connects TRBV2 to TRBJ2-1, with 9 positions matching TRBD1. The receptor was isolated from a human donor in good health. Some clones in this sample may be carry-over from other donors' samples. CDR3 nucleotides: TGTGCCAGCAGTGTTTCGGGACAGGGTCCTTCACTCTCCTACAATGAGCAGTTCTTC. Translation gives CASSVSGQGPSLSYNEQFF.